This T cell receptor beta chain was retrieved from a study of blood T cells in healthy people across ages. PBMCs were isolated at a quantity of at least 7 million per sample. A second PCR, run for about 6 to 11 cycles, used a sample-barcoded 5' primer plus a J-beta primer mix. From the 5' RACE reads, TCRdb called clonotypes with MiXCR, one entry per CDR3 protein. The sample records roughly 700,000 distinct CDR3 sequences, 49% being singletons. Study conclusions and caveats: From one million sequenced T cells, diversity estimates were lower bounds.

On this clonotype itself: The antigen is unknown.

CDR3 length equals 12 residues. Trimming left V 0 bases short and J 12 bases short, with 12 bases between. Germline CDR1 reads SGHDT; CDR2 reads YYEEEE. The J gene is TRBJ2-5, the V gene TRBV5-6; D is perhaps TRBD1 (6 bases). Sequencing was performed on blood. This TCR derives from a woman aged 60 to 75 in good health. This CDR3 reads CASSLDRTAEYF. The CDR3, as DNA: TGTGCCAGCAGCTTGGACCGGACAGCGGAGTACTTC. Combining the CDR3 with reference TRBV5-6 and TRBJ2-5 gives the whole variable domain DAGVTQSPTHLIKTRGQQVTLRCSPKSGHDTVSWYQQALGQGPQFIFQYYEEEERQRGNFPDRFSGHQFPNYSSELNVNALLLGDSALYLCASSLDRTAEYFGPGTRLLVL.